The next 8 T cell receptor beta chains were all read from a single sample in a study of spatial heterogeneity in lung cancer. Study-wide findings and caveats: Higher tumor mutation counts went along with higher counts of expanded intratumoral alpha and beta TCRs.

The time point was: sample taken at primary tumor resection. These TCRs are of unknown antigen specificity. TCRdb re-derived calls from the 5' RACE reads in MiXCR, one entry per CDR3 protein. This table holds about 5,100 distinct CDR3 sequences, approximately 6.6% found once. The sample here was lung tumor tissue, taken at surgery. Receptors were obtained from a female donor with early-stage non-small cell lung cancer.

This clonotype was observed many times. A library prepared for alpha chains yielded this beta chain as an off-target read; its size is of little meaning. V gene TRBV10-2 combines with J gene TRBJ1-6; TRBD1 might be the D (5 bases). Germline CDR1 reads WSHSY; CDR2 reads SAAADI. V was clipped by 7 bases and J by 7 bases, with 8 bases between them. The CDR3 sequence is 12 residues long. This CDR3 reads CASTPGNSPLHF. DNA of the CDR3: TGCGCCAGCACCCCAGGGAATTCACCCCTCCACTTT.

This clonotype was found many times. The library was prepared for alpha chains; this beta chain is a stray read, so its frequency means little. V usage is TRBV4-1 and J usage is TRBJ2-2, with 10 bases lining up with TRBD2. The V and J ends lost 2 bases and 1 base, in that order; junction bases with no gene match: 1. CDR3 length: 16 residues. Germline-derived CDR1 and CDR2 are MGHRA and YSYEKL. The chain's CDR3 is CASSQLAGGNTGELFF. For the CDR3, the DNA is TGCGCCAGCAGCCAATTAGCGGGGGGGAACACCGGGGAGCTGTTTTTT.

A remark on this clonotype: Because this beta chain is a stray read in a library intended to capture alpha chains, its abundance should not be given much weight. J is TRBJ2-2 and V is TRBV19, with D perhaps TRBD1 (5 bases). The CDR3 sequence is 14 residues long. The V gene's germline CDR1 is LNHDA and CDR2 SQIVND (reference sequence). The V end was cut by 3 bases, the J end by 7 bases, with 12 bases between. This CDR3 reads CASSILQGGGELFF. CDR3 nucleotide sequence: TGTGCCAGTAGTATTCTGCAGGGTGGCGGGGAGCTGTTTTTT.

This clonotype occurred many times. One junction end disagrees with the germline gene, perhaps due to a read error. This beta chain is an off-target read within a library intended for alpha chains, so its frequency means little. This rearrangement joins TRBV2 to TRBJ2-2, with 7 bases that match TRBD2. Germline V gene lookup returns CDR1 SNHLY and CDR2 FYNNEI. There are 16 residues in the CDR3. CDR3 residues: CASREERGLNTGELFF. The DNA of the CDR3 is TGTGCCAGCAGAGAAGAGCGGGGCCTGAACACCGGGGAGCTGTTTTTT.

This clonotype is categorized as medium-sized. Since it is a stray read in a library aimed at alpha chains, this beta chain has a size that is not meaningful. The chain carries TRBV29-1 and TRBJ2-1; 10 bases fit TRBD1. The germline V gene has CDR1 SQVTM and CDR2 ANQGSEA. CDR3 length: 15 amino acids. With V trimmed by 3 bases and J by 7 bases, 9 bases remained unmatched. In nucleotides, the CDR3 is TGCAGCGTTGAGGATCGGACAGGGGGAAAAAATGAGCAGTTCTTC. It codes for CSVEDRTGGKNEQFF.

Notes on this clonotype: This beta chain turned up in a library designed for alpha chains; as an off-target read, its abundance says little. The V call is TRBV6-5, the J call TRBJ2-5; D remains ambiguous. Trimming took off 6 bases at V and 9 bases at J, with 11 bases between the two ends. The germline gives CDR1 MNHEY, CDR2 SVGAGI. The CDR3 has 11 residues. The CDR3 DNA reads as TGTGCCAGCAGCCGTTTATCGGCCCAGTACTTC. Protein sequence: CASSRLSAQYF.

By frequency in the sample, this clonotype is medium-sized. The library was prepared for alpha chains; this beta chain is a stray read, so its frequency means little. This chain links TRBV20-1 with TRBJ2-7; 11 nucleotides agree with TRBD2. With 3 bases clipped from V and 3 bases from J, the junction kept 10 bases outside the gene matches. The CDR3 is 16 residues long. Germline V lookup: CDR1 DFQATT, CDR2 SNEGSKA (reference sequence). CDR3 residues: CSASPSLAGGGYEQYF. The CDR3 DNA sequence: TGCAGTGCTAGCCCTAGTCTAGCGGGGGGAGGCTACGAGCAGTACTTC.

The table lists this clonotype with many counts. A library prepared for alpha chains yielded this beta chain as an off-target read; its size is of little meaning. The rearrangement uses TRBV6-5 and TRBJ2-4; 7 positions match TRBD2. From germline, CDR1 is MNHEY and CDR2 SVGAGI. This CDR3 spans 17 amino acids. Trimming at V came to 0 bases and at J to 8 bases, leaving 13 bases not matched to a gene. Here the CDR3 DNA reads TGTGCCAGCAGTTACTCCCCAGGCGGGAGTGGGGGGGACATTCAGTACTTC. It codes for CASSYSPGGSGGDIQYF.